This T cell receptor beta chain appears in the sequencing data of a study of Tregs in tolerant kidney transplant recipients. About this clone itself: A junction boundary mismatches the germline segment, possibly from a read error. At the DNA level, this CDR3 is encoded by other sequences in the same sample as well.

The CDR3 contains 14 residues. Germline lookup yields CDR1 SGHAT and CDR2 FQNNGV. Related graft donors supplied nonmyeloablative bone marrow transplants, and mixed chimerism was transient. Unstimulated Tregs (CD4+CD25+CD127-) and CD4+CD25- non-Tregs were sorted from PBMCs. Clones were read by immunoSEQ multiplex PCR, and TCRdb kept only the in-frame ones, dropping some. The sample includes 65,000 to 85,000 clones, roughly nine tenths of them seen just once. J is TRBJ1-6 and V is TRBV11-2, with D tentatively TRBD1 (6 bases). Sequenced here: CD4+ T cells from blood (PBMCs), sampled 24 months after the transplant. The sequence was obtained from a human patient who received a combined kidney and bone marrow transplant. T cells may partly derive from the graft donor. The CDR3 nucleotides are TGTGCCAGCAGCCCCCTACAGGGTAATTCCCCCCTCCACTTT. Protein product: CASSPLQGNSPLHF.